This TCR beta chain was observed in a study of blood T cell repertoires in COVID-19. Study context: The United States, Italy and Spain were the sources of the acute and convalescent COVID-19 samples. From T cells, B-cell-depleted T cells, or PBMCs came the material, which was cDNA or gDNA.

The CDR3 consists of 14 residues. Germline V CDR1 and CDR2: SGHAT, FQNNGV. With 1 base removed from V and 4 bases from J, the gap between germline ends came to 7 bases. Authors' processing steps: Amplification of reference gene primers provided the estimated nucleated cell counts. The method was immunoSEQ multiplex PCR; TCRdb's version includes in-frame clones alone and lacks a portion of them. V and J calls and clone size follow that table, whereas D and trimming were derived from the DNA. In the table there are about 18,000 clones, nearly 90% of which are singletons. This receptor was obtained from a human donor in a cohort sampled during active COVID-19. V and J are TRBV11-2 and TRBJ2-2; a weak D match, TRBD2 (5 bases). Sequenced sample: peripheral blood. CDR3 coding DNA: TGTGCCAGCAGCTTAGTCCGGGGCACCGGGGAGCTGTTTTTT. It is translated as CASSLVRGTGELFF.